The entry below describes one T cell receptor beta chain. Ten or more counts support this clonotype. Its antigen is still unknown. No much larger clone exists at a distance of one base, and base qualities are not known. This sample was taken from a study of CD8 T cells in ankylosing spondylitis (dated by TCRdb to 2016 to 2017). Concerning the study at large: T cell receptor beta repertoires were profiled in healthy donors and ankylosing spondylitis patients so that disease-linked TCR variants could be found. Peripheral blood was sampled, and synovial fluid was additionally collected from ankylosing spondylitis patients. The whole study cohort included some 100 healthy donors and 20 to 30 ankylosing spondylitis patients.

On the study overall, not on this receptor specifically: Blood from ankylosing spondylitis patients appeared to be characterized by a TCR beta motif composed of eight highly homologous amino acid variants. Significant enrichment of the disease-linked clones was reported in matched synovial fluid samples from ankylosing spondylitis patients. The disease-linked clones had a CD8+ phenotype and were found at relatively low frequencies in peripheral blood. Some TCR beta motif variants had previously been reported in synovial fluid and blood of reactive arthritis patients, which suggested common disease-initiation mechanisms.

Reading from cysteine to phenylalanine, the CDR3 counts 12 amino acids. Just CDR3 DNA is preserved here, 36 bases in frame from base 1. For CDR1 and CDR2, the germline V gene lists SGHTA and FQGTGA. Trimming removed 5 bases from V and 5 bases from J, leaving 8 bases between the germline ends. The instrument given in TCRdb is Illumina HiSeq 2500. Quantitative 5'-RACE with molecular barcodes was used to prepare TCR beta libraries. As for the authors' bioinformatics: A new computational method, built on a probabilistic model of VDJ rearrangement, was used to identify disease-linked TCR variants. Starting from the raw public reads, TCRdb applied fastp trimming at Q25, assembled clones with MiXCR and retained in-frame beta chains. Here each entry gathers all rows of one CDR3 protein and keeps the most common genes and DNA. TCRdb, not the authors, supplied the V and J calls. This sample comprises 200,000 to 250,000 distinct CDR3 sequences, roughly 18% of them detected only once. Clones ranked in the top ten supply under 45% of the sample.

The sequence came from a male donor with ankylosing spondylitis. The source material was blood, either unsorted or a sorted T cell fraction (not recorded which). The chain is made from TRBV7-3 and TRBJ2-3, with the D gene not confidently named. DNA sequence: TGTGCCAGCAGCGGGATAGAAGATACGCAGTATTTT. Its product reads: CASSGIEDTQYF.